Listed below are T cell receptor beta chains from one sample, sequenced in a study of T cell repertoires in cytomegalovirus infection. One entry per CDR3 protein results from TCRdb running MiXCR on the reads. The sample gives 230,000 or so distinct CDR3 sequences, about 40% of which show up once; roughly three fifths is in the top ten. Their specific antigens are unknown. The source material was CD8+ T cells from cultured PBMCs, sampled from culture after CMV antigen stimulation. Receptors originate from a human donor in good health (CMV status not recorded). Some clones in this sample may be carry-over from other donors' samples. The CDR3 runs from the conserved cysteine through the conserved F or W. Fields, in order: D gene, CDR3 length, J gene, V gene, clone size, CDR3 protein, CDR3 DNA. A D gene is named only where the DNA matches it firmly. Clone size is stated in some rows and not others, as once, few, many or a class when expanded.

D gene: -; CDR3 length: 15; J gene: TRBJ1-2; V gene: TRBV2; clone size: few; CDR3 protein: CASRGIQGGDYGYTF; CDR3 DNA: TGTGCCAGCAGGGGGATACAGGGAGGAGATTATGGCTACACCTTC
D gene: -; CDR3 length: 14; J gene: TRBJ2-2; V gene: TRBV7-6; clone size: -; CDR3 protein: CASSQQRRTGELFF; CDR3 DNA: TGTGCCAGCAGCCAGCAGCGGCGGACCGGGGAGCTGTTTTTT
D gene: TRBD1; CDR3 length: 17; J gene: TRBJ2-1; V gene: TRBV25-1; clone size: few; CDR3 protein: CASSEYGWGTGPHEQFF; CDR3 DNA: TGTGCCAGCAGTGAATATGGATGGGGGACAGGGCCCCATGAGCAGTTCTTC
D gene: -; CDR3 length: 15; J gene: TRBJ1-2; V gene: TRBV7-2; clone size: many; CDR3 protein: CASSPGQSLGYGYTF; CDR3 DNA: TGTGCCAGCAGCCCTGGGCAGTCCCTGGGGTATGGCTACACCTTC
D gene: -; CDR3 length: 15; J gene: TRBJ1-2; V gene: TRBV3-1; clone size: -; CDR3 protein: CASSQALEKSYGYTF; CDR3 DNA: TGTGCCAGCAGCCAAGCCCTTGAGAAGTCATATGGCTACACCTTC
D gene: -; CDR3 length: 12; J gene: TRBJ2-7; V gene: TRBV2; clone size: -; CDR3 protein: CASKGGSYEQYF; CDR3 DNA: TGTGCCAGCAAAGGGGGCTCCTACGAGCAGTACTTC
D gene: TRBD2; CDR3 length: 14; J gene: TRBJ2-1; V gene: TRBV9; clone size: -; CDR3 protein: CASSGSSGNNEQFF; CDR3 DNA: TGTGCCAGCAGCGGGTCTAGCGGAAACAATGAGCAGTTCTTC
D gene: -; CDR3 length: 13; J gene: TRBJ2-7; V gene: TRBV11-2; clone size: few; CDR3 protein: CASRKDRSYEQYF; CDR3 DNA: TGTGCCAGCAGAAAAGACAGGTCCTACGAGCAGTACTTC
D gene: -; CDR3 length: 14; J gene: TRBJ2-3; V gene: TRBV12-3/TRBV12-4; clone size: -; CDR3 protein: CAGSPGGSTDTQYF; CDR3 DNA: TGTGCCGGTTCCCCCGGGGGCAGCACAGATACGCAGTATTTT
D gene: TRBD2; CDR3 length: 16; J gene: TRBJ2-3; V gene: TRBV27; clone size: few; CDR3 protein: CASSYEVAGNTDTQYF; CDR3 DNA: TGTGCCAGCAGTTATGAGGTAGCGGGCAACACAGATACGCAGTATTTT
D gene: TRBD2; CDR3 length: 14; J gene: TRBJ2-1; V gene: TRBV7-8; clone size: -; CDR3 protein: CASSLAAGDNEQFF; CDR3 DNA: TGTGCCAGCAGCTTAGCAGCGGGAGATAATGAGCAGTTCTTC
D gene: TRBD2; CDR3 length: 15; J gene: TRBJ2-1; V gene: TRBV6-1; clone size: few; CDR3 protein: CASSDRLARAFEQFF; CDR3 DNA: TGTGCCAGCAGTGATAGACTAGCAAGGGCCTTTGAGCAGTTCTTC
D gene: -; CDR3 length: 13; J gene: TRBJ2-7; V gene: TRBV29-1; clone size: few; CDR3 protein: CSVYGGDPYEQYF; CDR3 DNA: TGCAGCGTTTATGGTGGGGATCCCTACGAGCAGTACTTC
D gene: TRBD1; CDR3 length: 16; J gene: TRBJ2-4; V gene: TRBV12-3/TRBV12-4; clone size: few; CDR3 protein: CASSTTGGIAKNIQYF; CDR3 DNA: TGTGCCAGCAGTACTACAGGGGGGATAGCCAAAAACATTCAGTACTTC
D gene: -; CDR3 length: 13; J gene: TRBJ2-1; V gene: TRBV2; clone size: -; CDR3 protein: CASTNGADNEQFF; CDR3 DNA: TGTGCCAGCACCAATGGGGCAGACAATGAGCAGTTCTTC
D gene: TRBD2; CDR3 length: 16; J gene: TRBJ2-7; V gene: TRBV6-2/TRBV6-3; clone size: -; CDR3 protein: CASSPRLTSGSYEQYF; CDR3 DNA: TGTGCCAGCAGTCCCCGTCTGACTAGCGGGAGCTACGAGCAGTACTTC
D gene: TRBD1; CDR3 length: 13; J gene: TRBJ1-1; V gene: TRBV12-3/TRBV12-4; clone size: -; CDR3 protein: CASSPGTGLEAFF; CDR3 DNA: TGTGCCAGCAGTCCCGGGACAGGGCTTGAAGCTTTCTTT
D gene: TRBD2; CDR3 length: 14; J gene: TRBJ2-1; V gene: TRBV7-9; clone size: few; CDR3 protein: CASSLLREGGEQFF; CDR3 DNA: TGTGCCAGCAGCTTATTGCGGGAGGGCGGTGAGCAGTTCTTC
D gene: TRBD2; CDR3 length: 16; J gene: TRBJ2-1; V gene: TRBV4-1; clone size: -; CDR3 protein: CASSYVGTSRDNEQFF; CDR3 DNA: TGCGCCAGCAGCTATGTAGGGACTAGTCGTGACAATGAGCAGTTCTTC
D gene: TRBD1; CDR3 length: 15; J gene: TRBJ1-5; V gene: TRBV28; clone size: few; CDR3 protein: CASSFSGTESQPQHF; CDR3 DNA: TGTGCCAGCAGTTTTTCCGGGACAGAGTCTCAGCCCCAGCATTTT
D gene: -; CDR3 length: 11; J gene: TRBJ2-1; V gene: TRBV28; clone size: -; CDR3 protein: CASSEDLVLFF; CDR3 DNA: TGTGCCAGCAGTGAGGACCTTGTTCTGTTCTTC
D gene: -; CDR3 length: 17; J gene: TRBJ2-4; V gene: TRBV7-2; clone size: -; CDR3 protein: CASSLVAMGVAKNIQYF; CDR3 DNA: TGTGCCAGCAGCTTAGTTGCGATGGGGGTAGCCAAAAACATTCAGTACTTC
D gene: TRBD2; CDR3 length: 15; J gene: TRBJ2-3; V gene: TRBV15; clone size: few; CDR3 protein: CATSPTSGSTDTQYF; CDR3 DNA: TGTGCCACCAGTCCGACTAGCGGGAGCACAGATACGCAGTATTTT
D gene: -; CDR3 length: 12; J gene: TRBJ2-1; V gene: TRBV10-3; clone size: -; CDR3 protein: CAISESTLGQFF; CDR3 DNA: TGTGCCATCAGTGAGTCGACCTTAGGGCAGTTCTTC
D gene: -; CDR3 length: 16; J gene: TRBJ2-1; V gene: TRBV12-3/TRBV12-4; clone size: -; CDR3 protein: CASSFPELNGFGEQFF; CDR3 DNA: TGTGCCAGCAGTTTTCCCGAATTGAATGGATTTGGCGAGCAGTTCTTC
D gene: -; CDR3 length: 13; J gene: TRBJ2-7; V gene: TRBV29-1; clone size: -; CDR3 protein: CSVGQDYSYEQYF; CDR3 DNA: TGCAGCGTTGGGCAGGATTACTCCTACGAGCAGTACTTC
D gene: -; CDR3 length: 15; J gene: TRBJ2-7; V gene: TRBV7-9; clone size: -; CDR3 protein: CASSSSKRGNYEQYF; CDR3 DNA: TGTGCCAGCAGCTCCTCAAAACGGGGGAACTACGAGCAGTACTTC
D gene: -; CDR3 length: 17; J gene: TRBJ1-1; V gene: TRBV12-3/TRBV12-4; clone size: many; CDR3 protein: CASSLSPGKGSDTEAFF; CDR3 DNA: TGTGCCAGCAGTTTATCGCCCGGGAAGGGTTCGGACACTGAAGCTTTCTTT
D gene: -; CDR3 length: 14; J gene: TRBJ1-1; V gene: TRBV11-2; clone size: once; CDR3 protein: CASSRDPRDTEAFF; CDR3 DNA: TGTGCCAGCAGCAGGGACCCGAGGGACACTGAAGCTTTCTTT
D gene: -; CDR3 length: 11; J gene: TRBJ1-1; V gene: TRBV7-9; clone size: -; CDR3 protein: CASSLQAEAFF; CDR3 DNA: TGTGCCAGCAGCTTGCAGGCTGAAGCTTTCTTT
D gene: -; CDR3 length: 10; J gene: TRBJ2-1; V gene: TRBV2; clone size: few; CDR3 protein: CASEGNEQFF; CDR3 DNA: TGTGCCAGCGAGGGCAATGAGCAGTTCTTC
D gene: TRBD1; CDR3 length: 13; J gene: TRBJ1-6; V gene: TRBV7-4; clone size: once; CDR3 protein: CASSPGTGLPLHF; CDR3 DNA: TGTGCCAGCAGCCCTGGGACAGGACTTCCCCTCCACTTT
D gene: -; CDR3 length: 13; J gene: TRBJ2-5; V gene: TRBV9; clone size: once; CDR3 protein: CASSPRGPQTQYF; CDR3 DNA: TGTGCCAGCAGCCCCCGGGGCCCCCAGACCCAGTACTTC
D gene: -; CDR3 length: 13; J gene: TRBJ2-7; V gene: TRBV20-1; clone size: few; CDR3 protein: CSARARQTYEQYF; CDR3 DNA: TGCAGTGCTAGAGCCAGACAGACCTACGAGCAGTACTTC
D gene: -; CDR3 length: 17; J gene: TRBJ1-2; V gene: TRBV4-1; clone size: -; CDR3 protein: CASSFPTHIGANYGYTF; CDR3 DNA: TGCGCCAGCAGCTTCCCGACCCACATAGGGGCTAACTATGGCTACACCTTC
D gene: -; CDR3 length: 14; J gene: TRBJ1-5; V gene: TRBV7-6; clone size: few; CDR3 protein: CASSPSVGNQPQHF; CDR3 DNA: TGTGCCAGCAGCCCCTCAGTGGGCAATCAGCCCCAGCATTTT
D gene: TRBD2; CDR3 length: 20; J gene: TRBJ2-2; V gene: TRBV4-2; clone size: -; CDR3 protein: CASSQDEAGGPGPDAGELFF; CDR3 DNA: TGTGCCAGCAGCCAAGATGAAGCGGGAGGGCCCGGTCCCGACGCCGGGGAGCTGTTTTTT
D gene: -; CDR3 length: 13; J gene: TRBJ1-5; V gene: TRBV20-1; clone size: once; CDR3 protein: CSASEGRNQPQHF; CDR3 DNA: TGCAGTGCTAGCGAGGGTCGCAATCAGCCCCAGCATTTT
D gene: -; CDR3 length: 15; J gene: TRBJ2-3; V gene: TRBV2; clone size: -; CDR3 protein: CASSELGGSTDTQYF; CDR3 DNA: TGTGCCAGCAGTGAATTAGGGGGGTCCACAGATACGCAGTATTTT
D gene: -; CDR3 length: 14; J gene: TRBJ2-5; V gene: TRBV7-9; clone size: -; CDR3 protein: CASIRPMGGETQYF; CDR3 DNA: TGTGCCAGCATCAGACCTATGGGCGGAGAGACCCAGTACTTC
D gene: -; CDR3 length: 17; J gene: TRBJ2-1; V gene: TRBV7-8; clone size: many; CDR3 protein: CASSLGGGLSSYNEQFF; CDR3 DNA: TGTGCCAGCAGCTTAGGTGGGGGTCTGAGCTCCTACAATGAGCAGTTCTTC
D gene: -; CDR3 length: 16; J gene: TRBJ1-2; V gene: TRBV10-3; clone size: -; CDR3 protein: CAISDEGDRINYGYTF; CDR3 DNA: TGTGCCATCAGTGATGAGGGGGACCGAATTAACTATGGCTACACCTTC
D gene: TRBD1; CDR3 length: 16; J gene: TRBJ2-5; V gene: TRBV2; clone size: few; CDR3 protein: CASSEITDRGQETQYF; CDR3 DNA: TGTGCCAGCAGTGAAATAACGGACAGGGGGCAGGAGACCCAGTACTTC
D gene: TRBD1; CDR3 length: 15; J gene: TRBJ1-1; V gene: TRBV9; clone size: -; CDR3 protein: CASSAGTALNTEAFF; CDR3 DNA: TGTGCCAGCAGCGCAGGGACAGCTCTAAACACTGAAGCTTTCTTT
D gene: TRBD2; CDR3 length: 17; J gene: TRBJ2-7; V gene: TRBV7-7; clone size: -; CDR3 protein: CASSPGLSSGSSYEQYF; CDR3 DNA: TGTGCTAGCAGCCCCGGATTATCCAGCGGGAGCTCCTACGAGCAGTACTTC
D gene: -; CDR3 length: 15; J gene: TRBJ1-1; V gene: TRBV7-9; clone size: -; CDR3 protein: CASSLVGTVNTEAFF; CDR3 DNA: TGTGCCAGCAGCTTAGTCGGCACGGTAAACACTGAAGCTTTCTTT
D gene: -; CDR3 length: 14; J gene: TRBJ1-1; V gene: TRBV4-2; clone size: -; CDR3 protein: CASSQPDRNTEAFF; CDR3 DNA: TGTGCCAGCAGCCAACCTGACCGGAACACTGAAGCTTTCTTT
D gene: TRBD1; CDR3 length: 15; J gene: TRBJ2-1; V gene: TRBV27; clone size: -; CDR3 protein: CASNIYRGSYNEQFF; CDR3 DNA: TGTGCCAGCAATATCTACAGGGGGTCCTACAATGAGCAGTTCTTC
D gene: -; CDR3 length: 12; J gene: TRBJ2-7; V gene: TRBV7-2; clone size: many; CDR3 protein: CASSLNFDEQYF; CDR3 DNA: TGTGCCAGCAGCTTAAATTTCGACGAGCAGTACTTC
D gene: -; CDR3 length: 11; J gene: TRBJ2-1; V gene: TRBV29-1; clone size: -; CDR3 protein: CRTGTYNEQFF; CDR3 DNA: TGCAGGACAGGAACCTACAATGAGCAGTTCTTC
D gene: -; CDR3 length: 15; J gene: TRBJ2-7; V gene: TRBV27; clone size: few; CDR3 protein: CASSPRTGRAYEQYF; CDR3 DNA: TGTGCCAGCAGCCCACGGACGGGTAGAGCCTACGAGCAGTACTTC
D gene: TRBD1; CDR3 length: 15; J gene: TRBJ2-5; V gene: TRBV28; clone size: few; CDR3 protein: CASSPRQGGIETQYF; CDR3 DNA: TGTGCCAGCAGTCCAAGACAGGGGGGGATAGAGACCCAGTACTTC
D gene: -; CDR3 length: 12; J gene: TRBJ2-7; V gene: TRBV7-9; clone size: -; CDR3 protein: CASSSGEYEQYF; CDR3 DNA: TGTGCCAGCAGTTCAGGGGAGTACGAGCAGTACTTC